One T cell receptor (beta chain) is described in this entry. This clone appeared once. The antigen it recognizes is unknown. No base quality information exists; no much larger clone differs at one position. The cohort consisted of approximately 670 healthy bone marrow donors. At the time of sampling, all cohort members were nominally healthy, though unrecorded immune exposures were likely present. The donor was CMV seronegative and belonged to the group of more than 300 seronegative cohort members. A peripheral blood sample was collected from each donor, and TCR beta sequencing was performed on peripheral blood mononuclear cells. The Qiagen DNeasy Blood Extraction Kit was used to extract genomic DNA from the blood cell samples. The library was obtained by the immunoSEQ multiplex PCR assay. For the multiplex PCR, a mixture combining 60 forward primers for TCR Vbeta segments and 13 reverse primers for TCR Jbeta segments was used. Amplification of the CDR3 region of rearranged TCR beta genes was performed with a multiplex PCR assay on genomic DNA. The amplified TCR beta libraries were sequenced on the Illumina HiSeq System as 87-base-pair reads. On the study's bioinformatics: In a later analysis, roughly 80 million unique TCR beta chains were counted across the approximately 620 repertoires, and roughly 9.9 million of these chains were shared by at least two donors. Raw reads were error-corrected and collapsed into unique sequences by a nearest-neighbor algorithm in which closely related sequences were merged to remove PCR and sequencing errors. To assign V, D and J gene segments, CDR3 sequences were aligned to IMGT reference sequences. Each retained sequence needed at least a six-nucleotide match to both a V gene segment and a J gene segment. A rearrangement was called productive if the CDR3 had no stop codons and remained in frame with V and J, and every other rearrangement was called non-productive. Following IMGT convention, CDR3 was defined as the stretch from the second conserved V-encoded cysteine up to the conserved J-encoded phenylalanine. The earlier analysis of about 570 of the donors excluded any sequence lacking an unambiguous match to a single V gene segment. An earlier analysis of just under 600 of the donors called V segments functional above 56.7% productive rearrangements and segregating when the between-donor standard deviation exceeded 5%. A statistical classification framework was built to diagnose cytomegalovirus status from the catalog of TCR beta chain sequences. In a later analysis, V and J genes were assigned by comparing TCR nucleotide sequences against IMGT/GENE-DB human TR gene sequences. In a later analysis, CDR3 sequences and most-parsimonious VDJ recombination scenarios were assigned using the TCRdist pipeline. In a later analysis, each TCR beta chain was defined by its CDR3 amino acid sequence together with its V-gene family, and reads lacking a unique V-gene family were excluded. In a later analysis, 500 to 650 highly shared, low-generation-probability nucleotide sequences were removed to address suspected cross-contamination and a sequencing artifact. In a later analysis, a clonal expansion index for each public chain was calculated from normalized within-repertoire ranks of inferred template counts. Generation probabilities in a later analysis came from a VDJ recombination model fitted to out-of-frame rearrangements, and those results were checked against IGoR. A later analysis scored TCR-TCR, TCR-HLA and TCR-CMV co-occurrence with hypergeometric tests, applying a repertoire-size bias correction to TCR pairs. In a later analysis, false discovery rates were estimated by permuting HLA or CMV assignments 20 times. In a later analysis, co-occurring TCRs were grouped using DBSCAN, with TCRdist sequence similarity added in when clustering inside HLA-allele-positive subsets. Repertoires with fewer than 30,000 or more than 120,000 public chains, plus five repertoires with anomalous nucleotide sharing, were excluded from co-occurrence clustering. Drawn from immuneACCESS, this table holds only the in-frame rearrangements with V and J called that TCRdb kept. Clones are partly lost; checked studies trace under half to an unresolved V gene and leave the rest unexplained. V and J calls and clone size are copied from that table; D and trimming were computed from the DNA. The sample table lists around 98,000 clones, more than 70% of them with a count of one. The ten largest clonotypes hold about 4% of the sample.

This specimen belongs to a study of cytomegalovirus exposure and HLA in healthy donors (dated by TCRdb to the late 2010s). Background on the whole study: According to an earlier analysis of several hundred of the donors, about 179 million T cells yielded roughly 100 million unique TCR beta sequences and approximately 280 Gb of sequence data. Around 330 gigabases of sequencing data and 70 million to 100 million unique TCR sequences made up an early release that covered some 640 HLA-typed donors. The genetic ancestry cluster associated with self-reported Caucasian donors included 70% to 85% of the roughly 400 genotyped donors. The study was designed to test whether signatures of past pathogen exposure could be identified by cataloging public T cell receptors. The study used immunosequencing to profile the T cell repertoires of approximately 630 subjects and linked those repertoires to cytomegalovirus serostatus. A separate validation cohort of about 110 different subjects was used in addition to the 666-subject first cohort. To predict cytomegalovirus infection status, the study combined high-throughput TCR immunosequencing, statistical association of individual TCRs with disease status, and machine learning. In a later analysis, previously published TCR beta repertoires from about 670 donors were re-analyzed and high-resolution HLA genotyping was added so that TCR occurrence patterns could be studied. Rather than using new phenotypic data, the later analysis identified candidate immune exposures from TCR beta sequences and from how often those sequences occurred across donors. An earlier analysis of around 640 of the donors used high-throughput TCR beta sequencing to judge whether each TCR beta V gene segment behaved as functional or pseudogenic. Donor age, sex, ethnicity and CMV serostatus were compiled together with the repertoire data. A later genetic analysis took genome-wide SNP genotypes for about 55% of the 666 donors and used that subset as a discovery cohort. Every discovery cohort repertoire had been produced on one sequencing platform. HLA typing covered class I and class II loci at four-digit resolution. The number of donors typed differed by locus, with roughly 629-640 for A, B, C, DRB1 and DQB1, about 500 for DQA1, 600 to 610 for DPA1, and 472 for DPB1. Because of strong linkage in the cohort, roughly five DR-DQ haplotypes were treated as single units for association and clustering. Among about 400 genotyped donors of the cohort, an average of approximately 240,000 unique TCR beta nucleotide sequences was sequenced per donor, of which about 18% were non-productive. Study-level results and caveats: An earlier analysis of approximately 540 of the donors showed that most TCR beta V segments appeared in productive rearrangements either about 87% or about 30% of the time, which broadly matched IMGT annotations. An association between a missense DCLRE1C variant and V-gene and J-gene trimming of TCR beta chains was found in a later genetic analysis and replicated in an independent cohort. It was suggested by the authors that the approach could potentially be generalized to other disease states and immunological phenotypes. When HLA alleles, especially DR and DQ, strongly co-occurred, attributing TCR associations to individual alleles was difficult. In a later analysis, HLA-associated TCR beta chains were found to be more clonally expanded and to have lower generation probabilities than equally common non-associated chains. Several of the top co-occurrence clusters appeared to be linked to parvovirus B19, influenza, CMV and Epstein-Barr virus, according to a later analysis. Correlated functional status among segregating V segments might reflect linkage disequilibrium, but an unknown experimental factor could not be ruled out. According to a later genetic analysis, donors in an Asian-associated ancestry cluster had fewer N-insertions in productive TCRs than the approximately 650-donor mean. Presence/absence analyses assumed roughly uniform sequencing depth across donors, an assumption that may not hold. Because counts were too low, 15 to 20 rarely observed V segments, including chromosome 9 orphons, were left out of the earlier analysis of a few hundred of the donors. At a false discovery rate of 0.05, a later analysis linked 15,000 to 20,000 TCR beta sequences to specific HLA alleles. The cohort was sequenced for TCR beta chains only, and without alpha or paired-chain data the features that could be detected were limited. In a later analysis, TCR association rates were found to vary across HLA loci, with the most associated TCRs seen for DRB1 alleles and the fewest for HLA-C alleles. Three of the identified cytomegalovirus-associated TCR beta chains were confirmed in vitro to be specific for cytomegalovirus antigens. The classifier was reported to diagnose cytomegalovirus status with high specificity and sensitivity in both the original and validation cohorts. A further reported finding was that TCR beta sequences accurately predicted the HLA-A and HLA-B alleles for most subjects in the first cohort. A cluster of highly shared sequence variants was judged likely to represent a technical artifact of the sequencing pipeline. Most CMV-associated TCR beta chains appeared to be HLA-restricted in a later analysis, and the HLA associations seemed to be driven largely by CMV exposure. Because the 87-base-pair reads could not distinguish some IMGT-functional V segments, including TRBV6-2 and TRBV6-3, those segments were excluded. HLA typing was unavailable for some donors at each locus, so association tests used only the typed subset. Most TCR sequences were seen in very few donors, while some public TCRs were found in many individuals. For the cohort, immune exposure information was limited to CMV serostatus. In the study, some 160 TCR beta chains were listed as associated with cytomegalovirus.

V is trimmed back by 2 bases and J by 2 bases, and the junction contains 8 bases that no gene match accounts for. The cysteine opens and the phenylalanine closes a CDR3 of 17 amino acids. The retained sequence is limited to the CDR3, 51 bases, with the frame set at the first base. CDR1 and CDR2, looked up from the germline V gene, are SGDLS and YYNGEE. This clonotype was sampled from a woman in her thirties or forties in good health and CMV-seronegative. In this chain, TRBV9 is recombined with TRBJ1-5, and TRBD1 matches 9 of the central bases. Sequenced input: PBMCs. The sequence in DNA is TGTGCCAGCAGCGTCGAGACAGGGGGATCGGGCAATCAGCCCCAGCATTTT. The encoded protein is CASSVETGGSGNQPQHF.